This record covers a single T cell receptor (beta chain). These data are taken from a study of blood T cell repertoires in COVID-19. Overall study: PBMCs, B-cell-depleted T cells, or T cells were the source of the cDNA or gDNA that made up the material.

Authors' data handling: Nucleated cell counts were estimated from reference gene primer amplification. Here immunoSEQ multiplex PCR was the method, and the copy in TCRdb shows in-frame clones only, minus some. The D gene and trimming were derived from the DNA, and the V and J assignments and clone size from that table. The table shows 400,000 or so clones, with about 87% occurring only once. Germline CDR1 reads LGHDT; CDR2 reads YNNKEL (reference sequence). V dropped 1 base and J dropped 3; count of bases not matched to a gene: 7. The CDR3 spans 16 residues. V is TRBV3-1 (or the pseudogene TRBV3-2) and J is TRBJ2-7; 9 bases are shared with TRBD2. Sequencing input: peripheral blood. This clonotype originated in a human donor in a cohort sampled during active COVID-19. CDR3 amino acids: CASSQGASREGYEQYF. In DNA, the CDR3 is TGTGCCAGCAGCCAAGGGGCCTCGCGGGAGGGCTACGAGCAGTACTTC.